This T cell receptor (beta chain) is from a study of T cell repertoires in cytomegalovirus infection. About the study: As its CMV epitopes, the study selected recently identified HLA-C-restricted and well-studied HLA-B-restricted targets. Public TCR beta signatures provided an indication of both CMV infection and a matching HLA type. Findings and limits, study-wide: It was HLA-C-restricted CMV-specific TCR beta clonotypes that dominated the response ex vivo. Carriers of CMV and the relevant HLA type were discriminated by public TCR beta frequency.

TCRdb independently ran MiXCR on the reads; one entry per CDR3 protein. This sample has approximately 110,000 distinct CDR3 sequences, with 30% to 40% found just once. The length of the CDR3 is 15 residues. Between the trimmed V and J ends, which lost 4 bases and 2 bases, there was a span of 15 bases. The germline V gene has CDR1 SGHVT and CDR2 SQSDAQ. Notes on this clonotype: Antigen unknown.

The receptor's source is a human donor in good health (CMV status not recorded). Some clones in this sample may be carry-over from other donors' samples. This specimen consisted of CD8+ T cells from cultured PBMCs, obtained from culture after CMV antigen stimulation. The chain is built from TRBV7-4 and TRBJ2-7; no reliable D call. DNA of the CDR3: TGTGCCAGCAGCTATTTACGCGGTGTGGCCTACGAGCAGTACTTC. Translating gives CASSYLRGVAYEQYF.